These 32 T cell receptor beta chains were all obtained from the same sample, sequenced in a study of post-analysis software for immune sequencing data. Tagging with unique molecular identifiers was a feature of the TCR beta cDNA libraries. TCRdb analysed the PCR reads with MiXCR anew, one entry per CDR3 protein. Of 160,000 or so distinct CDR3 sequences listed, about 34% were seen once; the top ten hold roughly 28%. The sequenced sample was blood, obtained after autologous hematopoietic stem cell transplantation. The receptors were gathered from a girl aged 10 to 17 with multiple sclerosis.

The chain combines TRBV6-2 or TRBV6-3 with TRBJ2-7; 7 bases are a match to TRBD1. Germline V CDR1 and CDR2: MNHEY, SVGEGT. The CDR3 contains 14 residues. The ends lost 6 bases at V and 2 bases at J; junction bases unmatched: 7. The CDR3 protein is CASRRTGHPYEQYF. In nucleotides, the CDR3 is TGTGCCAGCAGAAGGACAGGACACCCCTACGAGCAGTACTTC.

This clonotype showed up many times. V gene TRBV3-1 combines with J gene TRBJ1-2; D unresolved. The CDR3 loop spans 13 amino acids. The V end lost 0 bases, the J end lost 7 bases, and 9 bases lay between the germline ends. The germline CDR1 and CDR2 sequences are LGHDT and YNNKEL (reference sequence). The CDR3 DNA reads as TGTGCCAGCAGCCAAGACAGGTCGGTTGGCTACACCTTC. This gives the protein CASSQDRSVGYTF.

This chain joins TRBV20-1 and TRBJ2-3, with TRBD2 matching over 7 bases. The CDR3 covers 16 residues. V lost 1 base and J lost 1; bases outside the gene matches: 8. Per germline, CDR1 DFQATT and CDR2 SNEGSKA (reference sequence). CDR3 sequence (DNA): TGCAGTGCTAGAGGTCAGCGGGGAGGGGGCACAGATACGCAGTATTTT. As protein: CSARGQRGGGTDTQYF.

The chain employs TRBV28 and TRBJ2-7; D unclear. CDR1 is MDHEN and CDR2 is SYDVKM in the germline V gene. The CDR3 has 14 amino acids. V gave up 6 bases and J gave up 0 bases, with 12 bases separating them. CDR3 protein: CASSSGPSSYEQYF. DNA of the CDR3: TGTGCCAGCAGCTCCGGGCCGAGCTCCTACGAGCAGTACTTC. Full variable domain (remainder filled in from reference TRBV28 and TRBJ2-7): DVKVTQSSRYLVKRTGEKVFLECVQDMDHENMFWYRQDPGLGLRLIYFSYDVKMKEKGDIPEGYSVSREKKERFSLILESASTNQTSMYLCASSSGPSSYEQYFGPGTRLTVT.

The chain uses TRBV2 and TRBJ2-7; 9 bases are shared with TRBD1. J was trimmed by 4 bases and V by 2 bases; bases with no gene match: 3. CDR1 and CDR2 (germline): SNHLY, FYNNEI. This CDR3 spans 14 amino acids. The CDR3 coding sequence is TGTGCCAGCAGTGAACAACAGGGGGCGTACGAGCAGTACTTC. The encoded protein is CASSEQQGAYEQYF.

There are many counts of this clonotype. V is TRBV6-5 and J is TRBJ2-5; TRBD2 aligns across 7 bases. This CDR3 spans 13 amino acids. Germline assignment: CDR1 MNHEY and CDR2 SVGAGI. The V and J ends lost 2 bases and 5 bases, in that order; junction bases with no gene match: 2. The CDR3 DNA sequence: TGTGCCAGCAGTTACGGGCGGGAGGAGACCCAGTACTTC. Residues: CASSYGREETQYF.

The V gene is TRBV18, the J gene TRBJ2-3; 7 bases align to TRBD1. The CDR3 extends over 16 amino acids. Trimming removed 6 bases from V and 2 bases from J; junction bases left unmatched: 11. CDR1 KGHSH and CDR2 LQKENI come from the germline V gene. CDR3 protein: CASSLRTGSITDTQYF. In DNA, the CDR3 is TGTGCCAGCTCGCTTCGGACAGGTTCAATCACAGATACGCAGTATTTT.

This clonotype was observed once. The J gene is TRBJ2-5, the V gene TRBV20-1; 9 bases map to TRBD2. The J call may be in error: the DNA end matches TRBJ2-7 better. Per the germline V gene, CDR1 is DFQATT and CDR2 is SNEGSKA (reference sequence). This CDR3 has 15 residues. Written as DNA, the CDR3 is TGCAGTGCCAATGGATGGGGACTAGCCGTCTACGAGCAGTACTTC. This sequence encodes CSANGWGLAVYEQYF.

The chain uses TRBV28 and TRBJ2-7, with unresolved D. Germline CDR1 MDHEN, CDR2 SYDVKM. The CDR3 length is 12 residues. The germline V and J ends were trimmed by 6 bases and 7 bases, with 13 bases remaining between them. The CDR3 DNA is TGTGCCAGCAGCCCCCCGTACCGGGAGCAGTACTTC. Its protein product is CASSPPYREQYF.

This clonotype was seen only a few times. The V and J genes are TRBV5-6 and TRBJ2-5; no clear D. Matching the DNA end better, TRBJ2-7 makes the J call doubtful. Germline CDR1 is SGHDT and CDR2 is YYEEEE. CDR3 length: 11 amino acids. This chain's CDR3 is CASSGQFEQYF. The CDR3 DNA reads TGTGCCAGCAGCGGCCAGTTCGAGCAGTACTTC.

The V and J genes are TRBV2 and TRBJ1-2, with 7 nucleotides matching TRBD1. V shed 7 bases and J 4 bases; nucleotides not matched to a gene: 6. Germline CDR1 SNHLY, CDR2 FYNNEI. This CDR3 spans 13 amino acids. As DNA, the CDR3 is TGTGCCAGCACCTGGACAGGAATCTATGGCTACACCTTC. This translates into CASTWTGIYGYTF. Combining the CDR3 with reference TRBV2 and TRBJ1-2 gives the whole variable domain EPEVTQTPSHQVTQMGQEVILRCVPISNHLYFYWYRQILGQKVEFLVSFYNNEISEKSEIFDDQFSVERPDGSNFTLKIRSTKLEDSAMYFCASTWTGIYGYTFGSGTRLTVV.

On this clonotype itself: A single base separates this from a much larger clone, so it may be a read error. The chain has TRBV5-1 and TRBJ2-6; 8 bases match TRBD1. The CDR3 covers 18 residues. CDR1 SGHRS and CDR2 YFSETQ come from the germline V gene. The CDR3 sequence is CASGLDRVPTSGANVLTF. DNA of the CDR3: TGCGCCAGCGGCTTGGACAGGGTCCCGACCTCTGGGGCCAACGTCCTGACTTTC.

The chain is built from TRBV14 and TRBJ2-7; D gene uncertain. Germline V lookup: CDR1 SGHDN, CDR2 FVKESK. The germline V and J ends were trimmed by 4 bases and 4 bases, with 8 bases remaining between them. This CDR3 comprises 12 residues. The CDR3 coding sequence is TGTGCCAGCAGCCCTGCTAATTACGAGCAGTACTTC. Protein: CASSPANYEQYF.

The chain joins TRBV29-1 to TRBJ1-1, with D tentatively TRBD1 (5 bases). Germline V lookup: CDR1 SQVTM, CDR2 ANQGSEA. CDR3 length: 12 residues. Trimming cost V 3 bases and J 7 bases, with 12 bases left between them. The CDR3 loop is CSVEGLLYEAFF. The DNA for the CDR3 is TGCAGCGTTGAGGGACTCCTTTATGAAGCTTTCTTT.

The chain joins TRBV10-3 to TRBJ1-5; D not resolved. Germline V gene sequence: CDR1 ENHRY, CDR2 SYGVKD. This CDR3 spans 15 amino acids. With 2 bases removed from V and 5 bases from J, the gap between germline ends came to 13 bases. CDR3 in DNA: TGTGCCATCAGTGAGCGAGGGAACTGGGATCAGCCCCAGCATTTT. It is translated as CAISERGNWDQPQHF.

This chain's CDR3 is CASSAGGMDQETQYF. As DNA, the CDR3 is TGTGCCAGCAGTGCGGGGGGGATGGACCAAGAGACCCAGTACTTC. V and J are TRBV9 and TRBJ2-5, with 9 bases matching TRBD2. The germline CDR1 and CDR2 sequences are SGDLS and YYNGEE. Trimming at V came to 5 bases and at J to 0 bases, leaving 5 bases not matched to a gene. This CDR3 comprises 15 residues.

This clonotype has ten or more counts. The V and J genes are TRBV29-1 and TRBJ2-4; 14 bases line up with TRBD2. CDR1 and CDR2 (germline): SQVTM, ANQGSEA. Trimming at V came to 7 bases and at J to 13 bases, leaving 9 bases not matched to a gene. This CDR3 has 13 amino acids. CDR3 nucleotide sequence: TGCAGCGCGGGACTAGCGGGAGAAGGGGAGCAGTACTTC. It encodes CSAGLAGEGEQYF.

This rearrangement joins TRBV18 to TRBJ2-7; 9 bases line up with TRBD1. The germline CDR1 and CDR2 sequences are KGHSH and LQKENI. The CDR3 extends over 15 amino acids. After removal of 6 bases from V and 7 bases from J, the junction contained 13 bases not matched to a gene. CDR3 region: CASSPRDRVAIEQYF. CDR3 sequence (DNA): TGTGCCAGCTCCCCTCGGGACAGGGTGGCGATTGAGCAGTACTTC.

The CDR3 nucleotides are TGCAGTGCGACCGGGACAGGTCACGAGCAGTACTTC. This codes for CSATGTGHEQYF. The chain employs TRBV20-1 and TRBJ2-7, with 8 bases matching TRBD1. The CDR3 covers 12 residues. Unmatched junction bases numbered 6, after V lost 6 bases and J lost 5 bases. Germline values: CDR1 DFQATT, CDR2 SNEGSKA (reference sequence).

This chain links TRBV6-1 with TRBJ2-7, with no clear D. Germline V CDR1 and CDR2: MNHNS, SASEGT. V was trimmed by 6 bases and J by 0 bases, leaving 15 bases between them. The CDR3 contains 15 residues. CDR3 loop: CASRPEELSSYEQYF. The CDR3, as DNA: TGTGCCAGCAGACCCGAGGAGCTGAGCTCCTACGAGCAGTACTTC.

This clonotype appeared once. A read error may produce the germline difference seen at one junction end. This CDR3 reads CTSSQSPDTRYF. Here the CDR3 DNA reads TGTACCAGCAGCCAGAGTCCAGATACGCGGTATTTT. The chain recombines TRBV14 with TRBJ2-3; no clear D gene. The CDR3 totals 12 residues. CDR1 and CDR2 (germline): SGHDN, FVKESK.

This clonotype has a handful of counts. In nucleotides, the CDR3 is TGTGCCAGCAGTGAATACCCGCGGACTGGTGGCTACACCTTC. It encodes CASSEYPRTGGYTF. This chain uses TRBV6-1 with TRBJ1-2, with D uncertain. The CDR3 consists of 14 residues. The germline V and J ends were trimmed by 2 bases and 7 bases, with 14 bases remaining between them. From germline, CDR1 is MNHNS and CDR2 SASEGT.

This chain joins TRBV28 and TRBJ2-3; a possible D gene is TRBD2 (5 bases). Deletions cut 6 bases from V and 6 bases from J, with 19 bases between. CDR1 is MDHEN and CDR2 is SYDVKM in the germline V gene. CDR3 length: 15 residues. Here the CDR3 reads CASSGVYLFTDTQYF. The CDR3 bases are TGTGCCAGCAGCGGGGTATACTTGTTCACGGATACGCAGTATTTT.

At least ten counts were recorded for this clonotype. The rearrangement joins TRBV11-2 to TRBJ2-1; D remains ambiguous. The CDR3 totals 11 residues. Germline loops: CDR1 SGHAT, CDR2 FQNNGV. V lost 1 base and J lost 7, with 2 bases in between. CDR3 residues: CASSLANEQFF. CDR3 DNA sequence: TGTGCCAGCAGCTTAGCGAATGAGCAGTTCTTC. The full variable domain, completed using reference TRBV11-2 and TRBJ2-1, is EAGVAQSPRYKIIEKRQSVAFWCNPISGHATLYWYQQILGQGPKLLIQFQNNGVVDDSQLPKDRFSAERLKGVDSTLKIQPAKLEDSAVYLCASSLANEQFFGPGTRLTVL.

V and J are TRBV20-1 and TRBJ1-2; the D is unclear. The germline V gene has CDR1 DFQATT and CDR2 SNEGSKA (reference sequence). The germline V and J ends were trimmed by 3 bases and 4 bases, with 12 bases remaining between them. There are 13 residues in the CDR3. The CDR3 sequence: CSARNFLGYGYTF. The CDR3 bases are TGCAGTGCTAGGAATTTCTTGGGCTATGGCTACACCTTC.

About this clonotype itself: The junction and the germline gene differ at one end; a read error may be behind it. The CDR3 region is CACSPHGDFNERFF. DNA of the CDR3: TGTGCCTGCAGCCCCCATGGAGACTTCAATGAGCGGTTCTTC. The chain employs TRBV3-1 and TRBJ2-1; D unresolved. Germline V gives CDR1 LGHDT, CDR2 YNNKEL (reference sequence). CDR3 length equals 14 residues.

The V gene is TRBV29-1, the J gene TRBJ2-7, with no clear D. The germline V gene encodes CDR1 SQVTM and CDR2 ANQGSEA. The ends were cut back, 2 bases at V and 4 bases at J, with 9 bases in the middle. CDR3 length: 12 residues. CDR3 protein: CSVEFTSYEQYF. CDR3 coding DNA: TGCAGCGTTGAATTCACGTCATACGAGCAGTACTTC.

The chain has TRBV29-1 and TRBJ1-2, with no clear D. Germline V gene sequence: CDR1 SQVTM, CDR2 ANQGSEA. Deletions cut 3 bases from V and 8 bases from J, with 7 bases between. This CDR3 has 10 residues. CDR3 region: CSVDGSGYTF. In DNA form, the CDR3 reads TGCAGCGTTGATGGGTCCGGCTACACCTTC.

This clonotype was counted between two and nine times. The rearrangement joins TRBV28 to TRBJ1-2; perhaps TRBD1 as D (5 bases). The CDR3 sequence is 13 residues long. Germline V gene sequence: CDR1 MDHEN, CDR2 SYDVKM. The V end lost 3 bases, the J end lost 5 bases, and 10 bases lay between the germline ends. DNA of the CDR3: TGTGCCAGCAGTTTGGGCGACAGATATGGCTACACCTTC. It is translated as CASSLGDRYGYTF.

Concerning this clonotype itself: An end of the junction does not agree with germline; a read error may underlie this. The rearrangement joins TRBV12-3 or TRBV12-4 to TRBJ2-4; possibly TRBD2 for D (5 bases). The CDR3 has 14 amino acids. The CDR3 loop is CASSLSLAKNVQYF. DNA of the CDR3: TGTGCCAGCAGTTTGAGTCTAGCCAAAAACGTTCAGTACTTC.

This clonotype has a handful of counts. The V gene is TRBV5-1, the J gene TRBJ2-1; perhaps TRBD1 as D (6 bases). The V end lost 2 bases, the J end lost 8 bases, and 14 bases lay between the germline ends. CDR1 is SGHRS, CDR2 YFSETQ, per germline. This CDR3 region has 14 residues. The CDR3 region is CASSFYRVVDEQFF. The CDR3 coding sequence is TGCGCCAGCAGCTTCTACAGGGTGGTGGATGAGCAGTTCTTC.

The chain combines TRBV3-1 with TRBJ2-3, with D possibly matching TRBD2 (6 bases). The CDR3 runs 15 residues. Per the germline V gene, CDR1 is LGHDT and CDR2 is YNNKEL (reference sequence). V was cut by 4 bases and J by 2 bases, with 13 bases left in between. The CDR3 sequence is CASSLRRDLTDTQYF. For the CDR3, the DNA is TGTGCCAGCAGCCTACGGCGGGACCTCACAGATACGCAGTATTTT.